This entry is about one T cell receptor (beta chain). Its specificity is unknown. The sample originates from a study of T cell responses to AZD1222 COVID-19 vaccine. Second-dose schedules of about 4 or about 12 weeks were combined. Study-level findings and limits: Only a handful of individuals given AZD1222 were seropositive at baseline. Mapped onto spike, vaccine-associated CD4 TCRs spanned it and were dominant at 160-218 and 743-854. Donors were mostly white British, more females; clonal diversity possibly underestimated.

The method was immunoSEQ multiplex PCR; TCRdb's version includes in-frame clones alone and lacks a portion of them. Of some 81,000 clones in the sample, approximately 83% are singletons; the top ten hold about 3.5%. V dropped 6 bases and J dropped 0; count of bases not matched to a gene: 4. The germline V gene has CDR1 LNHDA and CDR2 SQIVND (reference sequence). CDR3 length: 15 amino acids. The origin of this receptor is an adult who received the AZD1222 COVID-19 vaccine. The chain joins TRBV19 to TRBJ2-2, with 7 bases identical to TRBD1. The material was peripheral blood, obtained 28 days after the second AZD1222 dose. The CDR3 nucleotides read TGTGCCAGTAGGGAGACAGGGCCGAACACCGGGGAGCTGTTTTTT. Amino acid sequence: CASRETGPNTGELFF.